The rows below give T cell receptor beta chains drawn from one sample of a study of blood T cells in healthy people across ages. TCRdb used MiXCR to reprocess the 5' RACE reads, holding one entry per CDR3 protein. The profile covers 1.5 million to 2 million distinct CDR3 sequences, with around 40% appearing a single time and approximately 22% taken by the ten largest. Material: blood. Every receptor here comes from a human donor in good health. The CDR3 runs from the conserved cysteine through the conserved F or W. A D gene is named only where the DNA matches it firmly. The size field is filled for only some rows; it gives once, few, many or a size class.

v_gene,j_gene,abundance,d_gene,CDR3aa,CDR3nt
TRBV2,TRBJ1-2,few,TRBD1,CASSEQGAVYGYTF,TGTGCCAGCAGTGAACAGGGGGCCGTTTATGGCTACACCTTC
TRBV7-9,TRBJ1-2,many,TRBD1,CASSSPGQHYGYTF,TGTGCCAGCAGCTCACCGGGACAGCACTATGGCTACACCTTC
TRBV6-2/TRBV6-3,TRBJ2-7,NA,TRBD1,CASSYRDRRFYEQYF,TGTGCCAGCAGTTACCGGGACAGGAGGTTCTACGAGCAGTACTTC
TRBV15,TRBJ2-5,few,TRBD2,CATSRGLQETQYF,TGTGCCACCAGCAGGGGACTACAAGAGACCCAGTACTTC
TRBV15,TRBJ2-1,NA,NA,CATSRREAVGQGSLGQFF,TGTGCCACCAGCAGACGCGAGGCGGTGGGGCAGGGGTCGTTAGGGCAGTTCTTC
TRBV27,TRBJ2-7,once,NA,CASSLGQQRERYF,TGTGCCAGCAGTTTAGGTCAGCAGCGCGAGCGGTACTTC
TRBV11-3,TRBJ2-5,NA,TRBD1,CASDRGLGQETQYF,TGTGCCAGCGACAGGGGGCTTGGCCAAGAGACCCAGTACTTC
TRBV12-3/TRBV12-4,TRBJ1-6,NA,TRBD1,CASSFGQVNSPLHF,TGTGCCAGCAGTTTTGGACAGGTCAATTCACCCCTCCACTTT
TRBV4-2,TRBJ2-3,many,NA,CASSQFTDTQYF,TGTGCCAGCAGCCAATTCACAGATACGCAGTATTTT
TRBV3-1,TRBJ2-7,NA,TRBD1,CASSQGGTVGEQYF,TGTGCCAGCAGCCAAGGAGGGACAGTGGGCGAGCAGTACTTC
TRBV13,TRBJ1-2,NA,TRBD1,CASSEGTVTNYGYTF,TGTGCCAGCAGCGAAGGGACAGTTACTAACTATGGCTACACCTTC
TRBV13,TRBJ2-3,NA,NA,CASSPSDSSADTQYF,TGTGCCAGCAGCCCCTCGGACAGTTCTGCAGATACGCAGTATTTT
TRBV7-2,TRBJ1-2,few,NA,CASSLSRSGYGYTF,TGTGCCAGCAGCCTCAGTAGGTCCGGCTATGGCTACACCTTC
TRBV11-1,TRBJ2-5,NA,NA,CASSLAIGETQYF,TGTGCCAGCAGCTTAGCTATAGGAGAGACCCAGTACTTC
TRBV4-2,TRBJ1-2,few,NA,CASSQDWQSYGYTF,TGTGCCAGCAGCCAAGACTGGCAGTCCTATGGCTACACCTTC
TRBV7-3,TRBJ2-6,few,NA,CASSPEGGAGANVPTF,TGTGCCAGCAGCCCTGAGGGGGGAGCCGGGGCCAACGTCCCGACTTTC
TRBV29-1,TRBJ2-3,few,NA,CSVQRGGLSTDTQYF,TGCAGCGTCCAACGTGGGGGGCTAAGCACAGATACGCAGTATTTT